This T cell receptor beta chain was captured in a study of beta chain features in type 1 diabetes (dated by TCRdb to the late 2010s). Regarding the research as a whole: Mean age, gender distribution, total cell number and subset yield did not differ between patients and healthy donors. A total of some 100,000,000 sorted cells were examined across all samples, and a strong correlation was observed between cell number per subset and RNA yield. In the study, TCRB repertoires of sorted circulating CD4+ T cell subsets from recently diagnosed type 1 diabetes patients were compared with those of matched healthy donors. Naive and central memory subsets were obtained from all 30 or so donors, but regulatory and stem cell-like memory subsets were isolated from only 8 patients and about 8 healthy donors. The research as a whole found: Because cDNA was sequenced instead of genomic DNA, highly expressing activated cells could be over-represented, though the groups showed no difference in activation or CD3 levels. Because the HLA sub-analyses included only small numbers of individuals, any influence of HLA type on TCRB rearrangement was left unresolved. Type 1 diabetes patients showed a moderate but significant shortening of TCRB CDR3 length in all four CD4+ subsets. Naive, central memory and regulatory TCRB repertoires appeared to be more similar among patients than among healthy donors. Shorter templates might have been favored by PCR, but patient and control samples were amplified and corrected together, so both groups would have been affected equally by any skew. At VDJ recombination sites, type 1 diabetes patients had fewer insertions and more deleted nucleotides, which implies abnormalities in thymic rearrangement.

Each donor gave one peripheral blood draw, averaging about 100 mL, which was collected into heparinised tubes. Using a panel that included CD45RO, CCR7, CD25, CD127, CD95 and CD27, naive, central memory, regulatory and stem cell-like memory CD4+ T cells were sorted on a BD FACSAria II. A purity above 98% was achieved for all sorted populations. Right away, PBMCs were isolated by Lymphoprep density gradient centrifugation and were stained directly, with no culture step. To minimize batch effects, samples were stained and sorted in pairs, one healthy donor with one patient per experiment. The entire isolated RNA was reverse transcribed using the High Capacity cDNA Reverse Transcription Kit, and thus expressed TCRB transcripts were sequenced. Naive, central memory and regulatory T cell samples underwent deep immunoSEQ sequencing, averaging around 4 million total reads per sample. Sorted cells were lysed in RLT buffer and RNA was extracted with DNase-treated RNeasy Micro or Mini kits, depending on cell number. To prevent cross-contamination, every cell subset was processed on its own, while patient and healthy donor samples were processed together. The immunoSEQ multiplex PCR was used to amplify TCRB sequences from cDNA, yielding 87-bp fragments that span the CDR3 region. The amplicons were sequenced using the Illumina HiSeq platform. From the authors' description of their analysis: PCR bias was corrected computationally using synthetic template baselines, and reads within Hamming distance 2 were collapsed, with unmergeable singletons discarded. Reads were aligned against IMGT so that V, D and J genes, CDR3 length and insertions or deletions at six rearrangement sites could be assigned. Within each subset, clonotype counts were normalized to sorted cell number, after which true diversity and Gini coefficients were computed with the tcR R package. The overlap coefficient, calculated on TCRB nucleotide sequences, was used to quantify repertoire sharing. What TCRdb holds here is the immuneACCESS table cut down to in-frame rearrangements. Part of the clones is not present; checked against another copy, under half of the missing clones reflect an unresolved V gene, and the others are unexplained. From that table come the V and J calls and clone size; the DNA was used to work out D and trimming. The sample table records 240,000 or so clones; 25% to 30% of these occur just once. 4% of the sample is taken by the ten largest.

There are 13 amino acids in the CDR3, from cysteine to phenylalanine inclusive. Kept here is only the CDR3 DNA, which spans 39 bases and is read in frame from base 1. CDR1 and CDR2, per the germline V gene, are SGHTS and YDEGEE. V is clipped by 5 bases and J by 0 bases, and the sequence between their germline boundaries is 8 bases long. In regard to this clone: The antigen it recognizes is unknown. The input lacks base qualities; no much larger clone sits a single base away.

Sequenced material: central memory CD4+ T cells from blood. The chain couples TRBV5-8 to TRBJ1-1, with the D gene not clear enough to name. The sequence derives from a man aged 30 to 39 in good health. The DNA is TGTGCCAGCAGTGTTCAGTTGAACACTGAAGCTTTCTTT. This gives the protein CASSVQLNTEAFF.